These 19 T cell receptor beta chains originate from one sample sequenced in a study of T cell responses to AZD1222 COVID-19 vaccine (dated by TCRdb to the early 2020s). Read against the paper, the sample's time point label means: baseline before first vaccination. Libraries were constructed by the immunoSEQ multiplex PCR assay. TCRdb holds this immuneACCESS table with in-frame rearrangements only. Some clones are missing; in checked studies, unresolved V genes explain under half, and the rest has no known cause. This sample comprises 110,000 to 150,000 clones, more than 85% of them detected only once. The ten largest clones represent over 7.5% of the sample. The specimen comprised peripheral blood, sampled on day 0 of AZD1222 vaccination. These receptor sequences come from an adult in good health.

This clone was observed a single time. V usage is TRBV19 and J usage is TRBJ2-7; TRBD2 aligns across 12 bases. The CDR3 sequence is 15 residues long. V was pared by 7 bases and J by 7 bases, with 11 bases of the junction left unmatched. The germline V gene encodes CDR1 LNHDA and CDR2 SQIVND (reference sequence). CDR3 DNA sequence: TGTGCCAGTATGACCGGACTAGCGGGGTCTCGGGAGCAGTACTTC. This gives the protein CASMTGLAGSREQYF.

This chain connects TRBV5-1 to TRBJ1-2; 9 bases line up with TRBD1. Losses at the gene ends were 1 base for V and 7 bases for J; bases not matched to a gene: 8. This CDR3 contains 15 residues. Germline V gene data show CDR1 as SGHRS and CDR2 as YFSETQ. The chain's CDR3 is CASSLWGQGGTGYTF. CDR3 sequence (DNA): TGCGCCAGCAGCTTGTGGGGACAGGGAGGAACTGGCTACACCTTC.

The V call is TRBV5-6, the J call TRBJ2-5; TRBD2 is a possible D gene (7 bases). The CDR3 spans 13 residues. V gave up 3 bases and J gave up 4 bases, with 10 bases separating them. The V gene's germline CDR1 is SGHDT and CDR2 YYEEEE. Here the CDR3 reads CASSSRGGETQYF. The CDR3 nucleotides are TGTGCCAGCAGCTCTAGGGGGGGAGAGACCCAGTACTTC.

This chain uses TRBV15 with TRBJ1-2, with 7 bases identical to TRBD1. The V and J ends lost 3 bases and 4 bases, in that order; junction bases with no gene match: 5. CDR1 and CDR2 (germline): LNHNV, YYDKDF (reference sequence). The CDR3 is 14 residues long. The DNA for the CDR3 is TGTGCCACCAGCAGCCGACAGGGCGGCTATGGCTACACCTTC. It codes for CATSSRQGGYGYTF.

As concerns this clone: Distinct nucleotide sequences in the sample also encode this CDR3. The CDR3 bases are TGCGCCAGCAGCTTCGGGGACACTGAAGCTTTCTTT. Protein product: CASSFGDTEAFF. The chain links TRBV5-1 to TRBJ1-1; D call uncertain. The CDR3 is 12 residues long. The V gene's germline CDR1 is SGHRS and CDR2 YFSETQ. V dropped 2 bases and J dropped 3 bases, with 5 bases sitting between them.

V gene TRBV14 combines with J gene TRBJ1-1; unclear D gene. Germline-derived CDR1 and CDR2 are SGHDN and FVKESK. The V gene lost 0 bases and the J gene lost 10 bases, with 12 bases spanning the gap. There are 13 residues in the CDR3. CDR3 amino acids: CASSQDVKRRAFF. CDR3 sequence (DNA): TGTGCCAGCAGCCAAGATGTGAAGCGTCGAGCTTTCTTT.

This sequence joins TRBV24-1 and TRBJ2-2; no reliable D call. CDR1 KGHDR and CDR2 SFDVKD come from the germline V gene. Trimming pared 5 bases from V and 3 bases from J, leaving 12 bases between. CDR3 size: 15 residues. The DNA for the CDR3 is TGTGCCACCAGTGTCACCGGGCCGTACACCGGGGAGCTGTTTTTT. It specifies CATSVTGPYTGELFF.

This clone has only one observation. The rearrangement joins TRBV20-1 to TRBJ2-6, with a tentative D call TRBD1 (5 bases). In germline, CDR1 is DFQATT, CDR2 SNEGSKA (reference sequence). The CDR3 consists of 15 residues. Trimming removed 3 bases at V and 0 bases at J, with 9 bases between. CDR3 sequence reads: CSASVGASGANVLTF. The CDR3, as DNA: TGCAGTGCTAGTGTAGGGGCCTCTGGGGCCAACGTCCTGACTTTC.

The V call is TRBV30, the J call TRBJ2-1; 8 bases line up with TRBD1. This CDR3 region has 15 residues. Germline assignment: CDR1 GTSNPN and CDR2 SVGIG (reference sequence). V lost 3 bases and J lost 2; bases outside the gene matches: 6. The CDR3, as DNA: TGTGCCTGGAGAGACCACAGGGGGACCTACAATGAGCAGTTCTTC. Its protein is CAWRDHRGTYNEQFF.

The V call is TRBV12-5, the J call TRBJ1-1; TRBD1 aligns across 8 bases. Germline lookup yields CDR1 LGHNT and CDR2 FRNRAP. The CDR3 has 13 residues. Germline trimming cut 2 bases from V and 8 bases from J; bases unmatched to any gene: 4. Here the CDR3 DNA reads TGTGCTAGTGGTTTGTGGACAGGGAGAGAAGCTTTCTTT. Amino acid sequence: CASGLWTGREAFF.

V is TRBV6-2 or TRBV6-3 and J is TRBJ2-3; TRBD2 agrees at 13 bases. The CDR3 covers 17 residues. J gave up 2 bases and V 2 bases, and 4 bases lay outside the gene matches. Germline CDR1 reads MNHEY; CDR2 reads SVGEGT. The CDR3 protein is CASSYRTSGGNTDTQYF. DNA for the CDR3: TGTGCCAGCAGTTACCGGACTAGCGGGGGCAACACAGATACGCAGTATTTT.

The J gene is TRBJ1-3, the V gene TRBV6-5, with a possible D match to TRBD1 (6 bases). The CDR3 runs to 14 residues. The V gene lost 0 bases and the J gene lost 7 bases, with 10 bases spanning the gap. Germline V gene sequence: CDR1 MNHEY, CDR2 SVGAGI. The CDR3 nucleotides are TGTGCCAGCAGTTACTCGAGGGGGGGGAACACCATATATTTT. It translates to CASSYSRGGNTIYF.

This chain uses TRBV2 with TRBJ2-1; TRBD1 is a possible D gene (6 bases). Germline loops: CDR1 SNHLY, CDR2 FYNNEI. This CDR3 is built from 14 residues. The V end was cut by 5 bases, the J end by 2 bases, with 10 bases between. The CDR3: CASSHRDPYNEQFF. DNA for the CDR3: TGTGCCAGCAGTCACAGGGACCCCTACAATGAGCAGTTCTTC.

CDR3 protein: CASSYSRQGNTIYF. The CDR3 bases are TGTGCCAGCAGTTACTCCCGGCAGGGAAACACCATATATTTT. The chain uses TRBV6-6 and TRBJ1-3, with D uncertain. Trimming took off 0 bases at V and 4 bases at J, with 7 bases between the two ends. The germline gives CDR1 MNHNY, CDR2 SVGAGI (reference sequence). This CDR3 spans 14 amino acids.

The CDR3 loop is CASSSTGRHQETQYF. For the CDR3, the DNA is TGTGCCAGCAGCTCGACGGGCCGGCACCAAGAGACCCAGTACTTC. This rearrangement joins TRBV7-2 to TRBJ2-5; D is uncertain. Germline V gene sequence: CDR1 SGHTA, CDR2 FQGNSA. The CDR3 length is 15 residues. Trimming left V 4 bases short and J 0 bases short, with 12 bases between.

The gene calls are TRBV28 and TRBJ2-7, with 7 bases aligning to TRBD1. Trimming removed 4 bases from V and 2 bases from J; junction bases left unmatched: 8. The CDR3 has 15 amino acids. CDR1 MDHEN and CDR2 SYDVKM come from the germline V gene. Here the CDR3 DNA reads TGTGCCAGCAGTTGGATGGGACAGCTAGCCTACGAGCAGTACTTC. It translates to CASSWMGQLAYEQYF. Together with reference TRBV28 and TRBJ2-7, the CDR3 gives the full variable domain: DVKVTQSSRYLVKRTGEKVFLECVQDMDHENMFWYRQDPGLGLRLIYFSYDVKMKEKGDIPEGYSVSREKKERFSLILESASTNQTSMYLCASSWMGQLAYEQYFGPGTRLTVT.

DNA for the CDR3: TGCGCCAGCAGCGCGACAGGGGCTCTCATCAATGAGCAGTTCTTC. It is translated as CASSATGALINEQFF. The chain uses TRBV5-1 and TRBJ2-1; 8 bases line up with TRBD1. The germline CDR1 and CDR2 sequences are SGHRS and YFSETQ. After removal of 4 bases from V and 6 bases from J, the junction contained 9 bases not matched to a gene. The CDR3 length is 15 residues. Using reference TRBV5-1 and TRBJ2-1 for the parts outside the CDR3, the full variable domain is KAGVTQTPRYLIKTRGQQVTLSCSPISGHRSVSWYQQTPGQGLQFLFEYFSETQRNKGNFPGRFSGRQFSNSRSEMNVSTLELGDSALYLCASSATGALINEQFFGPGTRLTVL.

The chain joins TRBV28 to TRBJ1-2, with 9 positions matching TRBD1. Germline CDR1 reads MDHEN; CDR2 reads SYDVKM. The CDR3 covers 15 residues. The V and J ends lost 10 bases and 6 bases, in that order; junction bases with no gene match: 15. The CDR3 sequence: CATTGRDREGNGYTF. In DNA form, the CDR3 reads TGTGCCACCACCGGCAGGGACAGGGAAGGAAATGGCTACACCTTC.

The chain's CDR3 is CASSASGLAEDTQYF. Written as DNA, the CDR3 is TGTGCCAGCAGCGCAAGTGGACTAGCAGAAGATACGCAGTATTTT. This chain joins TRBV9 and TRBJ2-3; 8 bases match TRBD2. This CDR3 is built from 15 residues. CDR1 is SGDLS and CDR2 is YYNGEE in the germline V gene. The J segment lost 5 bases and the V segment lost 3 bases, leaving 8 bases of the junction unmatched.